One sample yielded the 10 T cell receptor beta chains listed below, sequenced in a study of blood T cell repertoires in COVID-19. Libraries were prepared by immunoSEQ multiplex PCR; TCRdb keeps only in-frame clonotypes and omits some of them. Of approximately 530,000 clones detected, less than 90% appear once; the ten largest clones hold less than 9%. The sample consisted of peripheral blood. These receptors were collected from a woman between 45 and 65 years old with COVID-19, enrolled during active disease.

This rearrangement joins TRBV19 to TRBJ2-1; 9 bases match TRBD2. V lost 6 bases to trimming and J lost 5 bases; unmatched junction nucleotides: 5. The CDR3 is made up of 14 amino acids. Germline V CDR1 and CDR2: LNHDA, SQIVND (reference sequence). The CDR3 sequence is CASRDSSGDNEQFF. The CDR3 DNA is TGTGCCAGTAGGGATTCTAGCGGGGACAATGAGCAGTTCTTC.

V and J are TRBV7-9 and TRBJ2-3; no definite D call. V was clipped by 3 bases and J by 0 bases, with 7 bases between them. The length of the CDR3 is 14 residues. In germline, CDR1 is SEHNR, CDR2 FQNEAQ (reference sequence). This CDR3 is CASSFGASTDTQYF. CDR3 DNA: TGTGCCAGCAGCTTCGGTGCTAGCACAGATACGCAGTATTTT. Using reference TRBV7-9 and TRBJ2-3 for the parts outside the CDR3, the full variable domain is DTGVSQNPRHKITKRGQNVTFRCDPISEHNRLYWYRQTLGQGPEFLTYFQNEAQLEKSRLLSDRFSAERPKGSFSTLEIQRTEQGDSAMYLCASSFGASTDTQYFGPGTRLTVL.

V is TRBV7-3 and J is TRBJ2-1; TRBD2 is a possible D gene (6 bases). The CDR3 has 14 amino acids. V was clipped by 5 bases and J by 5 bases, with 13 bases between them. The germline V gene encodes CDR1 SGHTA and CDR2 FQGTGA. DNA of the CDR3: TGTGCCAGCAGCCTAGCGCAGGTAAACAATGAGCAGTTCTTC. This gives the protein CASSLAQVNNEQFF.

In this sample, this clone turned up a few times. This sequence joins TRBV25-1 and TRBJ1-1, with a possible D match to TRBD1 (5 bases). V was shortened by 7 bases and J by 6 bases, with 18 bases between the two germline ends. The CDR3 is 14 residues long. Germline CDR1 is MGHDK and CDR2 is SYGVNS. CDR3 in amino acids: CASMLSVGAAEAFF. The CDR3 DNA reads TGTGCCAGCATGCTCTCAGTTGGGGCCGCTGAAGCTTTCTTT.

For this clone: A junction end diverges from the germline sequence, so it may reflect a read error. The chain uses TRBV28 and TRBJ2-4; D may be TRBD1 (6 bases). Germline assignment: CDR1 MDHEN and CDR2 SYDVKM. The CDR3 loop spans 12 amino acids. The CDR3 DNA is TGTGCCAGCAGGGTTAGTTTGGGGGACACCGTCTTC. Protein product: CASRVSLGDTVF.

A single count supports this clone. The rearrangement joins TRBV4-2 to TRBJ2-1; 9 positions agree with TRBD2. The V segment lost 0 bases and the J segment 8 bases; nucleotides outside the gene matches: 5. The CDR3 loop spans 15 amino acids. Germline V gene lookup returns CDR1 LGHNA and CDR2 YNFKEQ. The CDR3 bases are TGTGCCAGCAGCCAAGAGGCTAGCGGGGTGGATGAGCAGTTCTTC. It encodes CASSQEASGVDEQFF.

This clone came up once. DNA for the CDR3: TGTGCCAGCTCACCAATACCAGGGACCGGGGAGCTGTTTTTT. The encoded protein is CASSPIPGTGELFF. The V and J genes are TRBV18 and TRBJ2-2; D perhaps matches TRBD1 (5 bases). V lost 2 bases to trimming and J lost 5 bases, with 9 bases between them. Per germline, CDR1 KGHSH and CDR2 LQKENI. This CDR3 spans 14 amino acids.

The V call is TRBV30, the J call TRBJ2-4; a weak D match, TRBD1 (5 bases). Looked up from germline, CDR1 is GTSNPN and CDR2 is SVGIG (reference sequence). This CDR3 has 12 residues. Trimming took off 3 bases at V and 6 bases at J, with 9 bases between the two ends. CDR3 residues: CAWREQGNIQYF. In nucleotides, the CDR3 is TGTGCCTGGAGAGAGCAGGGAAACATTCAGTACTTC.

The chain has TRBV19 and TRBJ2-5; unclear D gene. V was clipped by 3 bases and J by 4 bases, with 9 bases between them. Germline CDR1 is LNHDA and CDR2 is SQIVND (reference sequence). The CDR3 contains 13 residues. The CDR3 DNA follows: TGTGCCAGTAGTATCGCGAGAGTAGAGACCCAGTACTTC. Its translation is CASSIARVETQYF. The complete variable domain, with remaining parts taken from reference TRBV19 and TRBJ2-5, reads DGGITQSPKYLFRKEGQNVTLSCEQNLNHDAMYWYRQDPGQGLRLIYYSQIVNDFQKGDIAEGYSVSREKKESFPLTVTSAQKNPTAFYLCASSIARVETQYFGPGTRLLVL.

The rearrangement links TRBV6-5 to TRBJ1-1, with 7 bases identical to TRBD1. Germline V gene data show CDR1 as MNHEY and CDR2 as SVGAGI. The CDR3 consists of 15 residues. The trim removed 7 bases at V and 5 bases at J, leaving 13 bases unmatched. CDR3 bases: TGTGCCAGCAACAAACACAAACAGGGGAAGACTGAAGCTTTCTTT. Its protein product is CASNKHKQGKTEAFF.